This TCR beta chain was retrieved from a study of T cells after yellow fever vaccination. Study overall: Fractions of limited cellularity were prepared by means of SMART-Seq v4 Ultra Low Input. Whole-study results and caveats: Reappearance after the booster was seen for most primary-vaccination clones, at 96% CD4 and about 90% CD8. A weaker secondary response peaked on day 5, the primary on day 15.

This clonotype showed up many times. Its antigen is unidentified. Template switching with 5'RACE generated the TCR cDNA and added a universal primer site and UMIs. TCRdb reprocessed the 5' RACE reads via MiXCR and lists one record per CDR3 protein. The sample lists fewer than 650,000 distinct CDR3 sequences; 20% to 25% were seen once. The CDR3 is 15 residues long. The germline V gene has CDR1 LGHDT and CDR2 YNNKEL (reference sequence). Trimming removed 0 bases from V and 7 bases from J, with 15 bases in between. The clonotype comes from a young man who received the YFV17D yellow fever vaccine. Specimen: PBMCs, collected roughly 20 days after the first yellow fever vaccination. The chain has TRBV3-1 and TRBJ1-2; no definite D call. In DNA, the CDR3 is TGTGCCAGCAGCCAAGATGCGAGTGGGGTAGGTGGCTACACCTTC. Protein sequence: CASSQDASGVGGYTF.